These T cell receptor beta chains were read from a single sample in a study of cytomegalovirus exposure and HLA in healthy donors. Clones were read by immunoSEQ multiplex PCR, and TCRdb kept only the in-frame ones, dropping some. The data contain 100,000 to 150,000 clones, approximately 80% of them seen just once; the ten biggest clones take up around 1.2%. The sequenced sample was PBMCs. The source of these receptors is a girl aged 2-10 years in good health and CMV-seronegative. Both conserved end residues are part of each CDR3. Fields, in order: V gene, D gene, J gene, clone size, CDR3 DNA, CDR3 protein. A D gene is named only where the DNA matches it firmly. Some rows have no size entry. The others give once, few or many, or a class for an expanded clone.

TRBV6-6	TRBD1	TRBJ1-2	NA	TGTGCCAGCAGTTCCCAGAAGGACAGGGGGAATGGCTACACCTTC	CASSSQKDRGNGYTF
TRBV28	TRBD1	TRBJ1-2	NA	TGTGCCAGCAGTTCCGGGGGGACAGGGCGCTATGGCTACACCTTC	CASSSGGTGRYGYTF
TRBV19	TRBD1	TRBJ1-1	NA	TGTGCCAGTAGTATATTCGGACAGGGAAAGAACACTGAAGCTTTCTTT	CASSIFGQGKNTEAFF
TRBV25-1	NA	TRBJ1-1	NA	TGTGCCAGCAGTGAACCCCCCGGGGGGCGCAACACTGAAGCTTTCTTT	CASSEPPGGRNTEAFF
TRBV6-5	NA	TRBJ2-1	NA	TGTGCCAGCAGTCGAACACAAAATGAGCAGTTCTTC	CASSRTQNEQFF
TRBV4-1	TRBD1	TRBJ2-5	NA	TGCGCCAGCAGCCACCCGGACAGGGGTGGGCAGTACTTC	CASSHPDRGGQYF
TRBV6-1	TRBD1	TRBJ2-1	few	TGTGCCAGCAGTGAAGTGATTGGGACAGGCTACAATGAGCAGTTCTTC	CASSEVIGTGYNEQFF
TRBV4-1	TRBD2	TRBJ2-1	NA	TGCGCCAGCAGCCCCGGCGGGGGTGCGGGAGGCCCATACAATGAGCAGTTCTTC	CASSPGGGAGGPYNEQFF
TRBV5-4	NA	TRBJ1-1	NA	TGTGCCAGCAGCTTGGTAGAATTCAACACTGAAGCTTTCTTT	CASSLVEFNTEAFF
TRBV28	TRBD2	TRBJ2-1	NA	TGTGCCAGCAGGACTAGCTGGTACAATGAGCAGTTCTTC	CASRTSWYNEQFF
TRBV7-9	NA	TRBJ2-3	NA	TGTGCCAGCAGCTTAGCCCTCACAGATACGCAGTATTTT	CASSLALTDTQYF
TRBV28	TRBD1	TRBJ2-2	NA	TGTGCCAGCAGTTTCGGCAGGGGGTCGAACACCGGGGAGCTGTTTTTT	CASSFGRGSNTGELFF
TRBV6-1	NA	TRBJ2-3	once	TGTGCCAGCAGCCTGAGGTACACAGATACGCAGTATTTT	CASSLRYTDTQYF
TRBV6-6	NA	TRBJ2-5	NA	TGTGCCAGCAGTCACGGAGAGACCCAGTACTTC	CASSHGETQYF
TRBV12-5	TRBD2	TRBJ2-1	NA	TGTGCTAGTGGTTCGGGACTAGACAATGAGCAGTTCTTC	CASGSGLDNEQFF
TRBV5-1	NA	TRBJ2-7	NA	TGCGCCAGCAGCCAGACAGGAGACTCCTACGAGCAGTACTTC	CASSQTGDSYEQYF
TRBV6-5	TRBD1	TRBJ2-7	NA	TGTGCCAGCAGCCCGACAGGGGACTCCTACGAGCAGTACTTC	CASSPTGDSYEQYF
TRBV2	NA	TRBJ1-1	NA	TGTGCCAGCGGTCCGAGACTGCCGAACACTGAAGCTTTCTTT	CASGPRLPNTEAFF
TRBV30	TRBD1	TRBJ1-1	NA	TGTGCCTGGAACTCCCCATGGACAGGGGAGGGGAACACTGAAGCTTTCTTT	CAWNSPWTGEGNTEAFF
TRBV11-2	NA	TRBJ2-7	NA	TGTGCCAGCAGCTTAGCGGCAGGATCCTACGAGCAGTACTTC	CASSLAAGSYEQYF
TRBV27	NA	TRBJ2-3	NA	TGTGCCAGCAGCCCAATCACTAGCACAGATACGCAGTATTTT	CASSPITSTDTQYF
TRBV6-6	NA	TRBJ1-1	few	TGTGCCAGCAGTTACCAGGGTTATCCCACTGAAGCTTTCTTT	CASSYQGYPTEAFF
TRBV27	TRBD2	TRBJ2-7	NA	TGTGCCAGCAGGCCCGGGACTAGCGTCTACGAGCAGTACTTC	CASRPGTSVYEQYF
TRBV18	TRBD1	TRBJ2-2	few	TGTGCCAGCTCACTACGGACAGGGCCCACCGGGGAGCTGTTTTTT	CASSLRTGPTGELFF
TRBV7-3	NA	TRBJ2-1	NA	TGTGCCAGCAGCTTATCACTAGTATCGTACAATGAGCAGTTCTTC	CASSLSLVSYNEQFF
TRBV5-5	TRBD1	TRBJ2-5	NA	TGTGCCAGCAGCCCTGGGACAGCTGAAGAGACCCAGTACTTC	CASSPGTAEETQYF
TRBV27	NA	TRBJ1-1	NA	TGTGCCAGCAGGCGCGGGGGCACCGAGGCTTTCTTT	CASRRGGTEAFF
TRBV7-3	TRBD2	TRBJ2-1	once	TGTGCCAGCAGCTTACCAACCCAGACTAGCGGGGGGGATGTCCATGAGCAGTTCTTC	CASSLPTQTSGGDVHEQFF
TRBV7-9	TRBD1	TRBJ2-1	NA	TGTGCCAGCAGCTTATGGGACAGGGCATACAATGAGCAGTTCTTC	CASSLWDRAYNEQFF
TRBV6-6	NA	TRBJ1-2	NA	TGTGCCAGCCGACAGAACTATGGCTACACCTTC	CASRQNYGYTF
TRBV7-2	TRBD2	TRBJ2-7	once	TGTGCCAGCAGCTTAATTAGCGGGAGTCCCGAGCAGTACTTC	CASSLISGSPEQYF
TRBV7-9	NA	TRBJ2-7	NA	TGTGCCAGCAGCTTGGTGGGGGCGCGCGAGCAGTACTTC	CASSLVGAREQYF
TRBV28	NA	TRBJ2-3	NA	TGTGCCAGCAGTTTGAGGCGGGATAGCACAGATACGCAGTATTTT	CASSLRRDSTDTQYF
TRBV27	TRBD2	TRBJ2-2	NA	TGTGCCAGCAAGCCGGAGCGGGGGCCCACCGGGGAGCTGTTTTTT	CASKPERGPTGELFF
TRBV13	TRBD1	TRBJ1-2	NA	TGTGCCAGCAGACCAGGGACAGGGGGCTCTTATGGCTACACCTTC	CASRPGTGGSYGYTF
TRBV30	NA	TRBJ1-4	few	TGTGCCTGGAGTGTAGGTACAGGGCGAAAACTGTTTTTT	CAWSVGTGRKLFF
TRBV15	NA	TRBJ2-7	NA	TGTGCCACCAGCAGAGAGGGGGCGGTCGACGAGCAGTACTTC	CATSREGAVDEQYF
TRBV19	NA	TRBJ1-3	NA	TGTGCCAGTAGCACCACCCTCCAGGGAAACACCATATATTTT	CASSTTLQGNTIYF
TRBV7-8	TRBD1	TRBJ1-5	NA	TGTGCCAGCAGCAAAGGGGGGACAGGAGCTCAGCCCCAGCATTTT	CASSKGGTGAQPQHF
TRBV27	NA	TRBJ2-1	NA	TGTGCCAGCAGTTTAGGCGGGCCCTCCTACAATGAGCAGTTCTTC	CASSLGGPSYNEQFF
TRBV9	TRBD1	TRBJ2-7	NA	TGTGCCAGCAGCATCGCGGGACAGGGGTTCGAGCAGTACTTC	CASSIAGQGFEQYF
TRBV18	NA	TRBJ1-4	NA	TGTGCCAGCTCACTAACCCGATACAACGGCGGTCGCGAAAAACTGTTTTTT	CASSLTRYNGGREKLFF
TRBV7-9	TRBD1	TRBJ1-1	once	TGTGCCAGCAGCTTACTCGGGACAGGGGGATGGAACACTGAAGCTTTCTTT	CASSLLGTGGWNTEAFF
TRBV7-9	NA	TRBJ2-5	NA	TGTGCCAGCAGCTCGGCCAGGTACCAAGAGACCCAGTACTTC	CASSSARYQETQYF
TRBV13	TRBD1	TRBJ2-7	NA	TGTGCCAGCAGCCCACGGATGGACAGGGGGGAGCCAAACTTC	CASSPRMDRGEPNF